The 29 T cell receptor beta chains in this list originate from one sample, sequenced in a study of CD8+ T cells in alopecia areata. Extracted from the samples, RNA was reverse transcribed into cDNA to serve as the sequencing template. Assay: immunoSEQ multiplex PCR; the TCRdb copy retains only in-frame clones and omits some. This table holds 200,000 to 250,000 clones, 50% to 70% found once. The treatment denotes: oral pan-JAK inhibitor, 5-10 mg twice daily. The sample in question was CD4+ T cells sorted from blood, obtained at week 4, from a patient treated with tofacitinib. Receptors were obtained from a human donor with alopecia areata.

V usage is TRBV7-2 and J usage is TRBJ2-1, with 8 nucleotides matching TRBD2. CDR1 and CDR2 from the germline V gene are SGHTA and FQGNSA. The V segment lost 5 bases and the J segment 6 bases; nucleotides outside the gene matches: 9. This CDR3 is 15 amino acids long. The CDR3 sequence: CASSDGTRIGNEQFF. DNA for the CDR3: TGTGCCAGCAGCGACGGGACTAGAATTGGCAATGAGCAGTTCTTC.

The CDR3 nucleotides read TGTGCCAGCAGCTTGCAAGGGACTCAGCCCCAGCATTTT. Protein: CASSLQGTQPQHF. V is TRBV5-4 and J is TRBJ1-5; a possible D gene is TRBD1 (5 bases). The CDR3 is made up of 13 amino acids. Trimming stripped 1 base from V and 6 bases from J, with 8 bases between. Germline V gene sequence: CDR1 SGHNT, CDR2 YYREEE (reference sequence).

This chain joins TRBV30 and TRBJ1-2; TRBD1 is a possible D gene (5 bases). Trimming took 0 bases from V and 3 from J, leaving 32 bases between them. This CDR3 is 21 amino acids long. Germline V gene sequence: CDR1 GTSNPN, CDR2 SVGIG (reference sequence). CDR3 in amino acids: CAWSVEVHWAGTVTSDYGYTF. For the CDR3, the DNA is TGTGCCTGGAGTGTAGAGGTTCATTGGGCCGGGACCGTTACCTCGGACTATGGCTACACCTTC.

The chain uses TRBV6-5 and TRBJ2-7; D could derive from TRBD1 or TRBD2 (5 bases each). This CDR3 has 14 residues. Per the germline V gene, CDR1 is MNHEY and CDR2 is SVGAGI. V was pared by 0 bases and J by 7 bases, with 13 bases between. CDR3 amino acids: CASSYSMGVIEQYF. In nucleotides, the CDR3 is TGTGCCAGCAGTTACTCGATGGGGGTGATTGAGCAGTACTTC.

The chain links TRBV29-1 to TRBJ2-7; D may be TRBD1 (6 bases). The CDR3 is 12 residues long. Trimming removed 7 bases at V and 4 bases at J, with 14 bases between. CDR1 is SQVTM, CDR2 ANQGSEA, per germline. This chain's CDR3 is CSAWDTGYEQYF. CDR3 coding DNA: TGCAGCGCTTGGGACACCGGGTACGAGCAGTACTTC.

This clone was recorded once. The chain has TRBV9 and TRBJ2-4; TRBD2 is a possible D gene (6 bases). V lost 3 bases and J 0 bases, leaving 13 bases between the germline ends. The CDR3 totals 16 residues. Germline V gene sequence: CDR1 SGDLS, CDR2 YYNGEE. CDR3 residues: CASSAGRGLAKNIQYF. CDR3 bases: TGTGCCAGCAGCGCCGGAAGGGGACTAGCCAAAAACATTCAGTACTTC.

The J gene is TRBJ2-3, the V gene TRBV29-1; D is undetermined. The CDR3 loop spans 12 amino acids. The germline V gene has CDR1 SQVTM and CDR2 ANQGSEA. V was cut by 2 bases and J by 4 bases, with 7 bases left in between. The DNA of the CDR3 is TGCAGCGTTGAAAAGGTCTCAGATACGCAGTATTTT. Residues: CSVEKVSDTQYF.

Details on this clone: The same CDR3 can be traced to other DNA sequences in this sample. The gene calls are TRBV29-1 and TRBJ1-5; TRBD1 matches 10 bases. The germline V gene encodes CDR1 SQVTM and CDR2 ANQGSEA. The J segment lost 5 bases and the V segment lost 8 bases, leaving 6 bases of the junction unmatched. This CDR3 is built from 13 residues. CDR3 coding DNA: TGCAGCACGGGACAGGGGATAGATCAGCCCCAGCATTTT. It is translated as CSTGQGIDQPQHF.

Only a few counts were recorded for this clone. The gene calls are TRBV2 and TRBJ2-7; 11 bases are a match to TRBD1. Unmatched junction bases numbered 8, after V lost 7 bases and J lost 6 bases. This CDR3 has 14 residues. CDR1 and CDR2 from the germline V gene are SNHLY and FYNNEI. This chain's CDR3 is CASNGQGALPEQYF. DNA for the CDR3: TGTGCCAGCAACGGACAGGGGGCGCTTCCCGAGCAGTACTTC.

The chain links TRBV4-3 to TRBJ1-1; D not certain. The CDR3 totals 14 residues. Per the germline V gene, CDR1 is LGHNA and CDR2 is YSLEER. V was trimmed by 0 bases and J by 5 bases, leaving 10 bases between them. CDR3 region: CASSQEGPGTEAFF. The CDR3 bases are TGCGCCAGCAGCCAAGAGGGCCCGGGGACTGAAGCTTTCTTT.

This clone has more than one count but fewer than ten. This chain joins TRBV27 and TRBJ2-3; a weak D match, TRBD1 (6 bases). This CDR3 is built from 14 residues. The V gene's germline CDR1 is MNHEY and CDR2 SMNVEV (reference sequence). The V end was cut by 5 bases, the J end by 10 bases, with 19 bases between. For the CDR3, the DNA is TGTGCCAGCAGTAAAAAAATCCAGGGGCCTCCGCAGTATTTT. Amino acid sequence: CASSKKIQGPPQYF.

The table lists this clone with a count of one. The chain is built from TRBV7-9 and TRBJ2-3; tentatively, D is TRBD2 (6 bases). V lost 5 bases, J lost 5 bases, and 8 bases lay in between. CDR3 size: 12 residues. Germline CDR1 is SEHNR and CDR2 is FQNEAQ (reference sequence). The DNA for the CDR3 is TGTGCCAGCAGCCGGACTAAAGATACGCAGTATTTT. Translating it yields CASSRTKDTQYF.

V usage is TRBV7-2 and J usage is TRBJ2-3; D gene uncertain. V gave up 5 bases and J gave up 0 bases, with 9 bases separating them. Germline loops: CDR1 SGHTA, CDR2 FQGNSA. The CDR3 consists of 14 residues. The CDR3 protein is CASSPFGSTDTQYF. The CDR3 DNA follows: TGTGCCAGCAGCCCCTTTGGGAGCACAGATACGCAGTATTTT.

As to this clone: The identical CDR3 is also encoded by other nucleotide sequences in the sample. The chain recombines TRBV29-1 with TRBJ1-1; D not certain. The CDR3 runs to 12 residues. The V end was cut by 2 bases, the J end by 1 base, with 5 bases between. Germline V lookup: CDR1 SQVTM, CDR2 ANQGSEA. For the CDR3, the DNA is TGCAGCGTTGAAAGAGGGAACACTGAAGCTTTCTTT. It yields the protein CSVERGNTEAFF.

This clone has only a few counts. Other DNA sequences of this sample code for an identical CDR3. CDR3: CARQGLGGYTF. CDR3 coding DNA: TGTGCCCGACAGGGCCTCGGTGGCTACACCTTC. The V call is TRBV30, the J call TRBJ1-2; 7 nucleotides line up with TRBD1. J lost 7 bases, V lost 8 bases, and 7 bases had no gene match. Germline CDR1 GTSNPN, CDR2 SVGIG (reference sequence). The CDR3 is made up of 11 amino acids.

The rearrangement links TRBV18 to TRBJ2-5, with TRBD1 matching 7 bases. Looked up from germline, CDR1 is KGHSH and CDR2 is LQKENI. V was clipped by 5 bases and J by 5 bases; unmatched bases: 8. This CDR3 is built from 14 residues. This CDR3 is CASSTRDSFETQYF. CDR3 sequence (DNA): TGTGCCAGCTCAACCCGGGACAGCTTTGAGACCCAGTACTTC.

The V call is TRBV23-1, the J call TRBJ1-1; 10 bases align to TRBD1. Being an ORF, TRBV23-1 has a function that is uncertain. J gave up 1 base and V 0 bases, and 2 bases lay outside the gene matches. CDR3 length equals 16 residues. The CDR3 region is CASSQSRDRGNTEAFF. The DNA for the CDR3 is TGCGCCAGCAGTCAATCCCGGGACAGGGGGAACACTGAAGCTTTCTTT.

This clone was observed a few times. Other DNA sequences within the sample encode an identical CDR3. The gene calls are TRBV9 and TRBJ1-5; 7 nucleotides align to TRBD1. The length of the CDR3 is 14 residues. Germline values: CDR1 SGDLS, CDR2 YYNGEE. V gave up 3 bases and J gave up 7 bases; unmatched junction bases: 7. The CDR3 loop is CASSAGQAGQPQHF. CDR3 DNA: TGTGCCAGCAGCGCCGGACAGGCGGGGCAGCCCCAGCATTTT.

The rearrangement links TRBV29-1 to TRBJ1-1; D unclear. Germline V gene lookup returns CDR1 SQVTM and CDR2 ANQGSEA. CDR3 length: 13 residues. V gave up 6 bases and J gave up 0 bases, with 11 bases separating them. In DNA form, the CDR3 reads TGCAGCGTGTGCGGGGTTATGAACACTGAAGCTTTCTTT. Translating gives CSVCGVMNTEAFF.

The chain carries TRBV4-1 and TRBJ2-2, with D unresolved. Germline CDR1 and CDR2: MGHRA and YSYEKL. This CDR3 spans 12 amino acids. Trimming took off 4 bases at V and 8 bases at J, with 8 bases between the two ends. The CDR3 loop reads CASSLLGGELFF. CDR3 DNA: TGCGCCAGCAGCCTGCTAGGGGGGGAGCTGTTTTTT.

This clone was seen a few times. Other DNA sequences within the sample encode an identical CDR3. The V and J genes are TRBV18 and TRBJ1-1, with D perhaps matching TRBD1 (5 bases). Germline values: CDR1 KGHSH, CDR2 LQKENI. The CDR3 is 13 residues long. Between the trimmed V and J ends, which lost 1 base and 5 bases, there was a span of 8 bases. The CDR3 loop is CASSPQGNTEAFF. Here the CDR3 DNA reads TGTGCCAGCTCACCACAGGGGAATACTGAAGCTTTCTTT.

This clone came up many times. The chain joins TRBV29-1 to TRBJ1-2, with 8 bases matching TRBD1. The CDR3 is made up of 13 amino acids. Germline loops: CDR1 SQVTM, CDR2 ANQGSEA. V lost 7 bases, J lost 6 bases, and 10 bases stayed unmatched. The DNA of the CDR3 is TGCAGCGCGACTATGACAGGGGTGGATGGCTACACCTTC. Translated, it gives CSATMTGVDGYTF.

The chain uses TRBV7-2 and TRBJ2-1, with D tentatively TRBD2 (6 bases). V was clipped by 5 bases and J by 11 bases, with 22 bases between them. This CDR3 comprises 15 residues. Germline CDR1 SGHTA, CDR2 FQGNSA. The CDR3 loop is CASSRTLTGTEKQFF. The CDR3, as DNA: TGTGCCAGCAGCAGAACCTTAACCGGGACTGAGAAGCAGTTCTTC.

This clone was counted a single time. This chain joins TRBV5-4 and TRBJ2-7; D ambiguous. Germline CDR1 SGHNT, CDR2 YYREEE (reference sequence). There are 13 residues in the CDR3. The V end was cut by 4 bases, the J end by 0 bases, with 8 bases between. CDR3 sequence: CASSPQSSYEQYF. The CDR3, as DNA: TGTGCCAGCAGCCCCCAAAGCTCCTACGAGCAGTACTTC.

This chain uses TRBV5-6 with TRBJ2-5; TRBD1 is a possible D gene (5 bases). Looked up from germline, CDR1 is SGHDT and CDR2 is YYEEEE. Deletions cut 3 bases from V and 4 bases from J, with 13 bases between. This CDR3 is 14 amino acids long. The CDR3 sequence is CASSSRTRRETQYF. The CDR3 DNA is TGTGCCAGCAGCTCGAGGACAAGGAGAGAGACCCAGTACTTC.

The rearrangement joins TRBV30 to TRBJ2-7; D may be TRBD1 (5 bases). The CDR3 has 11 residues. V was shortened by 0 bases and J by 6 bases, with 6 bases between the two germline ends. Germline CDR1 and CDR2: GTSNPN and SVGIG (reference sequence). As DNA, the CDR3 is TGTGCCTGGAGTGTACAGGTCGAGCAGTACTTC. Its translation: CAWSVQVEQYF. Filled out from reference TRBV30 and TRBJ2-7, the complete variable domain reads SQTIHQWPATLVQPVGSPLSLECTVEGTSNPNLYWYRQAAGRGLQLLFYSVGIGQISSEVPQNLSASRPQDRQFILSSKKLLLSDSGFYLCAWSVQVEQYFGPGTRLTVT.

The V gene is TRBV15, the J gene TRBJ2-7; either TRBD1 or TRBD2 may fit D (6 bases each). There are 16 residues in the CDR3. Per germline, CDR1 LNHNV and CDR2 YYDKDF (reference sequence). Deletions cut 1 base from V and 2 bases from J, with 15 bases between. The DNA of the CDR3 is TGTGCCACCAGCAGAGGGGGGGCTGGTTTCACCTACGAGCAGTACTTC. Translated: CATSRGGAGFTYEQYF.

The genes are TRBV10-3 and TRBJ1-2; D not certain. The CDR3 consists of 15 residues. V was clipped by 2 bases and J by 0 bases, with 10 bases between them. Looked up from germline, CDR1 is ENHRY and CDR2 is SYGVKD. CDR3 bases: TGTGCCATCAGTGAGAGGGCCGACGCTAACTATGGCTACACCTTC. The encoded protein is CAISERADANYGYTF.

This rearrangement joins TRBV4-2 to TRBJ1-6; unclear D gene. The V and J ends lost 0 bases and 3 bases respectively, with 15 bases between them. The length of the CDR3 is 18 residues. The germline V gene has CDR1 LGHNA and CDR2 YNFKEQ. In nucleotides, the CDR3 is TGTGCCAGCAGCCAAGAAGTAAGGGAGAATTACTATAATTCACCCCTCCACTTT. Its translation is CASSQEVRENYYNSPLHF.